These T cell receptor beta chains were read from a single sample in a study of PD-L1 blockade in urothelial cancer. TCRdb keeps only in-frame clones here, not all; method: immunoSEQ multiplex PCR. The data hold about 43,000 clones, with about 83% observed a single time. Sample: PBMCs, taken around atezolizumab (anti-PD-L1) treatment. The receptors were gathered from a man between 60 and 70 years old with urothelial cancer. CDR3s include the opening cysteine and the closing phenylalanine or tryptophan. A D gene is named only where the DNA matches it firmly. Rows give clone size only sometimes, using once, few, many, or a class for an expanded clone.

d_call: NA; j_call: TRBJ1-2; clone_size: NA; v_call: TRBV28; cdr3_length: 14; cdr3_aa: CASSTPGRDYGYTF; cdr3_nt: TGTGCCAGCAGCACCCCGGGCAGGGACTATGGCTACACCTTC
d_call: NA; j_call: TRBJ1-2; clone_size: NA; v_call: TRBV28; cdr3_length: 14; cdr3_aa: CASSTHQGNYGYTF; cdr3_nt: TGTGCCAGCAGTACTCACCAGGGAAACTATGGCTACACCTTC
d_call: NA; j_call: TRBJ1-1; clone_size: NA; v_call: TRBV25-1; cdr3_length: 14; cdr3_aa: CASSVWGGTTEAFF; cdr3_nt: TGTGCCAGCAGTGTCTGGGGGGGAACCACTGAAGCTTTCTTT
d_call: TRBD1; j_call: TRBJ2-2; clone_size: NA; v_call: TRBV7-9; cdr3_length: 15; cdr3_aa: CASRPGTGGAGELFF; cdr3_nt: TGTGCCAGCAGGCCCGGGACAGGGGGGGCCGGGGAGCTGTTTTTT
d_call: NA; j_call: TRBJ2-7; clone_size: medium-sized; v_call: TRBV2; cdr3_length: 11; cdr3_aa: CASSKLYEQYF; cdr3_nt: TGTGCCAGCAGTAAGCTTTACGAGCAGTACTTC
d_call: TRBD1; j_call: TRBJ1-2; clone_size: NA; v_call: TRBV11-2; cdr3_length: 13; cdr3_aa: CASSLEVQGGGTF; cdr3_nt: TGTGCCAGCAGCTTAGAAGTTCAGGGGGGAGGCACCTTC
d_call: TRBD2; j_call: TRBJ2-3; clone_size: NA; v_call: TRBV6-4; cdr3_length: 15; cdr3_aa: CASSRGSGGTDTQYF; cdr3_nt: TGTGCCAGCAGTCGTGGTAGCGGGGGAACAGATACGCAGTATTTT
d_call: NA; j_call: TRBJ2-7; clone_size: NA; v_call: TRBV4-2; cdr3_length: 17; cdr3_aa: CASTSRAGGESSYEQYF; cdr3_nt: TGTGCCAGCACCTCAAGGGCGGGCGGGGAAAGCTCCTACGAGCAGTACTTC
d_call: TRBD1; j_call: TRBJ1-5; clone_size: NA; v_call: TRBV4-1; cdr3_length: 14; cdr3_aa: CASSQMQGDQPQHF; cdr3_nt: TGCGCCAGCAGCCAGATGCAGGGGGATCAGCCCCAGCATTTT
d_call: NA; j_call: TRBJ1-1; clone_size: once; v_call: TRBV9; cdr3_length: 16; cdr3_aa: CASSTQLVDLHTEAFF; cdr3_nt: TGTGCCAGCAGCACCCAACTAGTTGATCTGCACACTGAAGCTTTCTTT
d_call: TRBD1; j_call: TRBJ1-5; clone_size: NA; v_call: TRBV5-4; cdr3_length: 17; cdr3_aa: CASSSGTEIESYEPQHF; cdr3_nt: TGTGCCAGCAGCTCCGGGACAGAGATTGAATCTTACGAGCCCCAGCATTTT
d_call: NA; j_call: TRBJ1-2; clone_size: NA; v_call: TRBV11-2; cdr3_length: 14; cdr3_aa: CASSPDFPNYGYTF; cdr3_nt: TGTGCCAGCAGCCCAGACTTCCCTAACTATGGCTACACCTTC
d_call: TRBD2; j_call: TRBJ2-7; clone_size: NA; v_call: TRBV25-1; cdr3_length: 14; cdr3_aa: CASSELAGNYEQYF; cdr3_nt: TGTGCCAGCAGTGAATTAGCGGGGAACTACGAGCAGTACTTC
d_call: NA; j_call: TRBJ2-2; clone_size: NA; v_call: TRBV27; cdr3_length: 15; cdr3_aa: CASSWGRTYTGELFF; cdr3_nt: TGTGCCAGCAGTTGGGGCAGAACTTACACCGGGGAGCTGTTTTTT
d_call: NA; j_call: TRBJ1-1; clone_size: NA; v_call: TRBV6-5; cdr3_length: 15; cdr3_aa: CASSRLLTGNTEAFF; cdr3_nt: TGTGCCAGCAGTCGGCTACTGACAGGTAACACTGAAGCTTTCTTT
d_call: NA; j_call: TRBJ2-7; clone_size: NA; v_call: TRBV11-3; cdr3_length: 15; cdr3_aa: CASSLASGSAYEQYF; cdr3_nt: TGTGCCAGCAGCTTAGCTTCTGGGAGCGCCTACGAGCAGTACTTC
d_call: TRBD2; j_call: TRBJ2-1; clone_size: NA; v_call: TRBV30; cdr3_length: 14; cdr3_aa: CAWKRGLASIRQFF; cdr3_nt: TGTGCCTGGAAACGAGGACTAGCGTCAATCCGGCAGTTCTTC
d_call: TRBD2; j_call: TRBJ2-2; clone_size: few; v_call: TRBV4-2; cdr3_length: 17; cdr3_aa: CASSQVSGLAQTGELFF; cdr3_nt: TGTGCCAGCAGCCAAGTTTCCGGACTAGCGCAAACCGGGGAGCTGTTTTTT
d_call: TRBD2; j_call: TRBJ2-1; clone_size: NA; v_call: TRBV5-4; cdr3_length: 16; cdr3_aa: CASSLAGGGVNNEQFF; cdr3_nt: TGTGCCAGCAGCTTGGCGGGCGGGGGGGTTAACAATGAGCAGTTCTTC
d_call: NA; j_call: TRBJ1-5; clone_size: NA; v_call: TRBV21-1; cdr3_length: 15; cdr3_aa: CARIPPGQGNQPQHF; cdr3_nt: TGTGCCAGGATTCCCCCGGGACAGGGGAATCAGCCCCAGCATTTT
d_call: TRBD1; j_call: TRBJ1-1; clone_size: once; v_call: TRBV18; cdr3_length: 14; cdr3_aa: CASSPWTGDTEAFF; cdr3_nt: TGTGCCAGCTCACCATGGACAGGGGACACTGAAGCTTTCTTT
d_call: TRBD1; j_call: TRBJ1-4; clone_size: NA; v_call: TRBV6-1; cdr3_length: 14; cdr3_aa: CASSAWTGNEKLFF; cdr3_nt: TGTGCCAGCAGTGCTTGGACAGGAAATGAAAAACTGTTTTTT
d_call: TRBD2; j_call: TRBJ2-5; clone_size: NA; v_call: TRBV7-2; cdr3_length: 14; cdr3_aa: CASSPGGTQETQYF; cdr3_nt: TGTGCCAGCAGCCCGGGGGGTACTCAAGAGACCCAGTACTTC
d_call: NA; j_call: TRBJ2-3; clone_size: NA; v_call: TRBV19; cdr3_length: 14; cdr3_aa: CASNSEPKRDTQYF; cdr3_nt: TGTGCCAGTAACTCCGAGCCGAAGCGGGATACGCAGTATTTT
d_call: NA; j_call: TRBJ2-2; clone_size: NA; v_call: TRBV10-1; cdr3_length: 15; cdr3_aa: CASGGGRGGTGELFF; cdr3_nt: TGCGCCAGCGGCGGTGGCAGAGGAGGCACCGGGGAGCTGTTTTTT
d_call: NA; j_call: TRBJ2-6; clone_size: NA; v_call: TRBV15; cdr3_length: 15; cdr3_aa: CATSREELGANVLTF; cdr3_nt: TGTGCCACCAGCAGAGAAGAGCTGGGGGCCAACGTCCTGACTTTC
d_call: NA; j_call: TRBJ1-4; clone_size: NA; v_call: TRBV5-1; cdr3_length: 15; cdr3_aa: CASSQAGAGDEKLFF; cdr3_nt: TGCGCCAGCAGCCAGGCTGGGGCGGGGGATGAAAAACTGTTTTTT
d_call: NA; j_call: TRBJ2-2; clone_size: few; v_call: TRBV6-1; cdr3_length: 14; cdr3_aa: CASSSIWNTGELFF; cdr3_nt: TGTGCCAGCAGCTCTATATGGAACACCGGGGAGCTGTTTTTT
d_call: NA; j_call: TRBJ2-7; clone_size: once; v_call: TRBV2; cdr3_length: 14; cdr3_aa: CASSTTGHSYEQYF; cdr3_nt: TGTGCCAGCAGCACTACAGGCCACTCCTACGAGCAGTACTTC
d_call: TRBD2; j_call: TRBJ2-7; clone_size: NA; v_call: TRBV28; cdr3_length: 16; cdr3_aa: CASSPLGLAGAYEQYF; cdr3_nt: TGTGCCAGCAGTCCACTCGGACTAGCGGGGGCCTACGAGCAGTACTTC
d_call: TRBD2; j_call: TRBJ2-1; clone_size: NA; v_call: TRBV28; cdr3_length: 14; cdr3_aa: CASRPPAGGGGKFF; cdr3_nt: TGTGCCAGCAGACCCCCTGCGGGAGGAGGGGGAAAGTTCTTC
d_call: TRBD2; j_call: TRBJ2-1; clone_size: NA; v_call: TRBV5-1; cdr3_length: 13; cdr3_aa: CASQRGGLDEQFF; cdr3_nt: TGCGCCAGCCAGCGGGGGGGTCTCGATGAGCAGTTCTTC
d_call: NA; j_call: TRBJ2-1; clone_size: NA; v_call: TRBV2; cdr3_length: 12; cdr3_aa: CATPRGSNEQFF; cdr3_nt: TGTGCCACACCCCGGGGAAGTAATGAGCAGTTCTTC
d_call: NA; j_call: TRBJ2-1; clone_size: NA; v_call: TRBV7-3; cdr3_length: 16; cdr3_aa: CASSSGGGLNIDEQFF; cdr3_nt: TGTGCCAGCAGCTCAGGTGGGGGACTCAACATCGATGAGCAGTTCTTC
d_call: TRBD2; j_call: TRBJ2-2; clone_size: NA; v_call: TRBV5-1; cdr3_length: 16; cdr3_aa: CASSPRSGGQTGELFF; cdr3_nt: TGCGCCAGCAGCCCGAGGTCGGGGGGGCAGACCGGGGAGCTGTTTTTT